Presented here are 8 T cell receptor beta chains from one specimen sequenced in a study of graft-versus-host responses after intestinal transplantation. Generated by immunoSEQ multiplex PCR, the TCRdb table keeps only in-frame clones and is missing some. The sample lists roughly 10,000 clones, about 27% seen once, with 3.4% in the top ten. The source material was alloreactive CD4+ T cells from a mixed lymphocyte reaction culture, sampled before intestinal transplant. Regarding subset: CFSE-low proliferating T cells sorted from approximately 6-day pre-transplant mixed lymphocyte reaction (GvH or HvG direction). These receptors all come from a human patient who received an intestinal transplant.

The V gene is TRBV5-8, the J gene TRBJ1-1; 8 nucleotides match TRBD1. The CDR3 has 14 amino acids. J gave up 3 bases and V 3 bases, and 4 bases lay outside the gene matches. CDR1 is SGHTS and CDR2 is YDEGEE in the germline V gene. The CDR3 sequence is CASSWGQEYTEAFF. CDR3 DNA sequence: TGTGCCAGCAGCTGGGGACAGGAGTACACTGAAGCTTTCTTT.

This clone was counted between two and nine times. The rearrangement uses TRBV28 and TRBJ2-7; a possible D gene is TRBD2 (6 bases). V was pared by 8 bases and J by 0 bases, with 11 bases between. This CDR3 has 13 residues. Per germline, CDR1 MDHEN and CDR2 SYDVKM. CDR3 loop: CASGTRDSYEQYF. CDR3 DNA: TGTGCCAGCGGAACGCGGGACTCCTACGAGCAGTACTTC.

The DNA of the CDR3 is TGCGCCAGCAGCTTTAGCGAGAGGGACACCGGGGAGCTGTTTTTT. Translation: CASSFSERDTGELFF. The genes are TRBV5-1 and TRBJ2-2; perhaps TRBD2 as D (5 bases). The CDR3 runs 15 residues. V lost 2 bases to trimming and J lost 3 bases, with 11 bases between them. Looked up from germline, CDR1 is SGHRS and CDR2 is YFSETQ.

The sample holds a few counts of this clone. The chain uses TRBV5-8 and TRBJ1-2, with D possibly being TRBD1 (6 bases). CDR3 size: 12 residues. Germline CDR1 reads SGHTS; CDR2 reads YDEGEE. Trimming removed 8 bases from V and 3 bases from J, with 11 bases in between. This CDR3 reads CARSGVYYGYTF. The DNA of the CDR3 is TGTGCCAGATCAGGGGTGTACTATGGCTACACCTTC.

The sample holds a few counts of this clone. J is TRBJ1-1 and V is TRBV27; D gene unclear. The V gene lost 0 bases and the J gene lost 6 bases, with 5 bases spanning the gap. CDR3 size: 12 residues. Per the germline V gene, CDR1 is MNHEY and CDR2 is SMNVEV (reference sequence). In DNA, the CDR3 is TGTGCCAGCAGTTTATCCTGGGCTGAAGCTTTCTTT. It encodes CASSLSWAEAFF.

This clone rates as medium-sized (0.01 to 0.1%). J is TRBJ2-2 and V is TRBV11-2; 11 bases fit TRBD2. V was clipped by 0 bases and J by 5 bases; unmatched bases: 11. CDR3 length equals 19 residues. Germline V lookup: CDR1 SGHAT, CDR2 FQNNGV. The CDR3 nucleotides read TGTGCCAGCAGCTTAGAAGGGACTAGCGGTATCTTCGGTACCGGGGAGCTGTTTTTT. Translated: CASSLEGTSGIFGTGELFF.

This clone was counted only a few times. One junction end does not reproduce the germline sequence, and a read error may be involved. The chain combines TRBV4-1 with TRBJ2-7, with 11 bases fitting TRBD1. In germline, CDR1 is MGHRA, CDR2 YSYEKL. This CDR3 region has 14 residues. Here the CDR3 DNA reads TGTGCCAGCAGCTCCGGGACAGGGGGCTACGAGCAGTACTTC. It translates to CASSSGTGGYEQYF.

This clone was observed a handful of times. V is TRBV7-8 and J is TRBJ2-7; D is undetermined. In germline, CDR1 is SGHVS, CDR2 FQNEAQ. The V end lost 0 bases, the J end lost 10 bases, and 13 bases lay between the germline ends. This CDR3 contains 13 residues. CDR3 DNA: TGTGCCAGCAGCTTAGCGGATGTAGCTGCCCAGTACTTC. It is translated as CASSLADVAAQYF.